This entry features one TCR beta chain sequence. The data were taken from a study of blood T cell repertoires in COVID-19. Cohorts were assigned according to the clinical history that participants reported. Authors' analysis steps: Amplified reference gene primers provided the basis for estimating nucleated cell counts. Clones were sequenced by immunoSEQ multiplex PCR, and TCRdb holds only the in-frame ones, with some missing. V and J calls and clone size follow that table, whereas D and trimming were derived from the DNA. The sample holds hundreds of thousands of clones, 75% to 90% seen once. The V end was cut by 7 bases, the J end by 1 base, with 13 bases between. Looked up from germline, CDR1 is SNHLY and CDR2 is FYNNEI. The CDR3 extends over 14 amino acids.

This sequence originates from a woman aged 55 to 70 who had recovered from COVID-19. The sample consisted of PBMCs or T cells enriched from blood (not recorded which). This chain joins TRBV2 and TRBJ1-1; the D is unclear. DNA for the CDR3: TGTGCCAGCAAAATGGCTGACACGAACACTGAAGCTTTCTTT. Amino acids: CASKMADTNTEAFF.